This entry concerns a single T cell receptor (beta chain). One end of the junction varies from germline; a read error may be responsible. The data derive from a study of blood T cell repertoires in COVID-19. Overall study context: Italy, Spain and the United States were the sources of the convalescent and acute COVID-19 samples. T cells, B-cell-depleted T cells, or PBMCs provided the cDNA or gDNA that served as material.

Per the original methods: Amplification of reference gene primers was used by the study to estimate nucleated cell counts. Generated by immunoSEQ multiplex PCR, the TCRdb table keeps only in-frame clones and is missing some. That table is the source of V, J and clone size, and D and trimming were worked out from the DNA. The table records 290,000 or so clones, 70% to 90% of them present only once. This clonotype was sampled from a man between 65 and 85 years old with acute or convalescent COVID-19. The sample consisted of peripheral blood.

DNA for the CDR3: TGTGCCAGCAGCACCCGTCAGCGGCCCCGGCTCTTC. Its protein is CASSTRQRPRLF. The rearrangement uses TRBV28 and TRBJ2-1; possible D gene TRBD2, 5 bases. From germline, CDR1 is MDHEN and CDR2 SYDVKM. The CDR3 covers 12 residues.